Sequencing of this TCR beta chain was carried out in a study of cytomegalovirus exposure and HLA in healthy donors. Study results and caveats: Most subjects had HLA-A and HLA-B alleles reportedly predicted accurately by TCR beta sequences.

Comment on this clone: What it recognizes is unknown.

A multiplex PCR was run with 60 Vbeta primers and 13 Jbeta primers. Generated by immunoSEQ multiplex PCR, the TCRdb table keeps only in-frame clones and is missing some. The sample shows 90,000 to 130,000 clones, 80% to 85% of them seen only once. Trimming took 7 bases from V and 1 from J, leaving 8 bases between them. The CDR3 has 13 residues. Germline V lookup: CDR1 ENHRY, CDR2 SYGVKD. This sequence was found in a man younger than 45 in good health and CMV-seropositive. The chain combines TRBV10-3 with TRBJ1-5; perhaps TRBD1 as D (6 bases). The sequenced material came from PBMCs. CDR3 nucleotides: TGTGCCATCAACGGACAGAGCAATCAGCCCCAGCATTTT. Protein product: CAINGQSNQPQHF.